A single sample gave rise to the 21 T cell receptor beta chains below, sequenced in a study of blood T cell repertoires in COVID-19. Clones were read by immunoSEQ multiplex PCR, and TCRdb kept only the in-frame ones, dropping some. Of 200,000 or so clones in the sample, 70% to 90% were seen once. Source material: peripheral blood. The source is a man older than 75 with acute or convalescent COVID-19.

J is TRBJ2-1 and V is TRBV7-2, with 9 nucleotides matching TRBD2. Germline CDR1 is SGHTA and CDR2 is FQGNSA. The CDR3 extends over 15 amino acids. The trim removed 6 bases at V and 7 bases at J, leaving 10 bases unmatched. CDR3 bases: TGTGCCAGCAGGCGACTAGCGGTCTCTTCAAATGAGCAGTTCTTC. Protein product: CASRRLAVSSNEQFF. Together with reference TRBV7-2 and TRBJ2-1, the CDR3 gives the full variable domain: GAGVSQSPSNKVTEKGKDVELRCDPISGHTALYWYRQSLGQGLEFLIYFQGNSAPDKSGLPSDRFSAERTGGSVSTLTIQRTQQEDSAVYLCASRRLAVSSNEQFFGPGTRLTVL.

V is TRBV6-2 or TRBV6-3 and J is TRBJ2-7, with 8 bases matching TRBD1. The CDR3 loop spans 14 amino acids. The V and J ends lost 4 bases and 2 bases, in that order; junction bases with no gene match: 4. Germline loops: CDR1 MNHEY, CDR2 SVGEGT. The CDR3 DNA reads TGTGCCAGCAGTTGGGCAGGGGGCACCTACGAGCAGTACGTC. Translation gives CASSWAGGTYEQYV.

The V call is TRBV7-8, the J call TRBJ1-4, with TRBD1 matching over 9 bases. CDR3 length equals 15 residues. CDR1 and CDR2 from the germline V gene are SGHVS and FQNEAQ. The V segment lost 0 bases and the J segment 5 bases; nucleotides outside the gene matches: 1. The DNA of the CDR3 is TGTGCCAGCAGCTTAGCAGGGACAGGGAATGAAAAACTGTTTTTT. Translated: CASSLAGTGNEKLFF. The full variable domain, rest sourced from reference TRBV7-8 and TRBJ1-4, is GAGVSQSPRYKVAKRGQDVALRCDPISGHVSLFWYQQALGQGPEFLTYFQNEAQLDKSGLPSDRFFAERPEGSVSTLKIQRTQQEDSAVYLCASSLAGTGNEKLFFGSGTQLSVL.

The V call is TRBV28, the J call TRBJ1-1; D is unclear. The CDR3 runs 15 residues. Trimming cost V 5 bases and J 7 bases, with 20 bases left between them. Germline V gives CDR1 MDHEN, CDR2 SYDVKM. DNA for the CDR3: TGTGCCAGCAGTCCCGTGGGAGGTATCGTGGATGAAGCTTTCTTT. Protein product: CASSPVGGIVDEAFF.

The V call is TRBV12-3 or TRBV12-4, the J call TRBJ2-2, with no clear D. Trimming pared 5 bases from V and 7 bases from J, leaving 11 bases between. The CDR3 has 13 residues. In DNA form, the CDR3 reads TGTGCCAGCAGTCCAGGCCCCGGCGGGGAGCTGTTTTTT. Encoded protein: CASSPGPGGELFF.

This clone is a singleton in its sample. The chain employs TRBV5-1 and TRBJ2-3, with D possibly TRBD1 on 5 matching bases. The V gene lost 2 bases and the J gene lost 1 base, with 8 bases spanning the gap. From germline, CDR1 is SGHRS and CDR2 YFSETQ. The CDR3 has 14 residues. CDR3 protein: CASSLPQGTDTQYF. The CDR3 DNA follows: TGCGCCAGCAGCTTACCACAGGGCACAGATACGCAGTATTTT.

In nucleotides, the CDR3 is TGTGCCAGCAGCTTAGGGATCTACGGCGCGGGAATCTACAATGAGCAGTTCTTC. Protein: CASSLGIYGAGIYNEQFF. This chain links TRBV7-9 with TRBJ2-1, with D perhaps matching TRBD2 (6 bases). Trimming stripped 1 base from V and 3 bases from J, with 19 bases between. In germline, CDR1 is SEHNR, CDR2 FQNEAQ (reference sequence). This CDR3 contains 18 residues.

This clone was observed once. The V gene is TRBV9, the J gene TRBJ2-6; 8 bases map to TRBD1. Per the germline V gene, CDR1 is SGDLS and CDR2 is YYNGEE. Losses at the gene ends were 4 bases for V and 0 bases for J; bases not matched to a gene: 9. This CDR3 has 18 amino acids. The CDR3 loop is CASSLTTGVLSGANVLTF. For the CDR3, the DNA is TGTGCCAGCAGCCTTACGACAGGGGTTCTCTCTGGGGCCAACGTCCTGACTTTC. Combining the CDR3 with reference TRBV9 and TRBJ2-6 gives the whole variable domain DSGVTQTPKHLITATGQRVTLRCSPRSGDLSVYWYQQSLDQGLQFLIQYYNGEERAKGNILERFSAQQFPDLHSELNLSSLELGDSALYFCASSLTTGVLSGANVLTFGAGSRLTVL.

The rearrangement links TRBV9 to TRBJ2-1; 7 positions match TRBD2. V shed 4 bases and J 6 bases; nucleotides not matched to a gene: 1. CDR3 length: 12 residues. CDR1 and CDR2 (germline): SGDLS, YYNGEE. The CDR3 reads CASSPSGNEQFF. The CDR3 DNA follows: TGTGCCAGCAGCCCTAGCGGCAATGAGCAGTTCTTC.

This clone was seen a handful of times. The CDR3 protein is CAWSAGLAFGGEQFF. The CDR3 coding sequence is TGTGCCTGGAGTGCAGGGCTAGCGTTCGGTGGTGAGCAGTTCTTC. The rearrangement joins TRBV30 to TRBJ2-1; TRBD2 might be the D (6 bases). The CDR3 extends over 15 amino acids. Between the trimmed V and J ends, which lost 1 base and 9 bases, there was a span of 19 bases. CDR1 is GTSNPN, CDR2 SVGIG, per germline (reference sequence).

J is TRBJ1-2 and V is TRBV6-1; 7 bases fit TRBD1. Germline trimming cut 4 bases from V and 4 bases from J; bases unmatched to any gene: 6. This CDR3 spans 14 amino acids. Germline CDR1 reads MNHNS; CDR2 reads SASEGT. CDR3 in DNA: TGTGCCAGCAGTGGACAGGGAGAAGGCTATGGCTACACCTTC. The encoded protein is CASSGQGEGYGYTF.

The gene calls are TRBV7-2 and TRBJ1-3; a possible D gene is TRBD1 (5 bases). The length of the CDR3 is 16 residues. V shed 1 base and J shed 4 bases, with 14 bases lying between them. Germline V gene data show CDR1 as SGHTA and CDR2 as FQGNSA. The DNA of the CDR3 is TGTGCCAGCAGCTTAGACGGGACCGGGAGGGGAAACACCATATATTTT. This sequence encodes CASSLDGTGRGNTIYF. Together with reference TRBV7-2 and TRBJ1-3, the CDR3 gives the full variable domain: GAGVSQSPSNKVTEKGKDVELRCDPISGHTALYWYRQSLGQGLEFLIYFQGNSAPDKSGLPSDRFSAERTGGSVSTLTIQRTQQEDSAVYLCASSLDGTGRGNTIYFGEGSWLTVV.

In this sample, this clone turned up a few times. The rearrangement joins TRBV6-1 to TRBJ1-1; the match to TRBD1 covers 10 bases. V shed 4 bases and J 7 bases; nucleotides not matched to a gene: 12. This CDR3 is 16 amino acids long. Germline V CDR1 and CDR2: MNHNS, SASEGT. The CDR3 region is CASSALPGQGTNEAFF. CDR3 DNA sequence: TGTGCCAGCAGTGCCCTGCCGGGACAGGGGACGAATGAAGCTTTCTTT.

The rearrangement uses TRBV19 and TRBJ1-2; 9 bases match TRBD1. Germline CDR1 reads LNHDA; CDR2 reads SQIVND (reference sequence). The CDR3 extends over 15 amino acids. V shed 5 bases, J shed 5 bases, and the junction held 9 bases outside the gene matches. The CDR3 DNA follows: TGTGCCAGTAGTGTAAGAACCGGACAGGGGTATGGCTACACCTTC. Translated: CASSVRTGQGYGYTF. Full variable domain (remainder filled in from reference TRBV19 and TRBJ1-2): DGGITQSPKYLFRKEGQNVTLSCEQNLNHDAMYWYRQDPGQGLRLIYYSQIVNDFQKGDIAEGYSVSREKKESFPLTVTSAQKNPTAFYLCASSVRTGQGYGYTFGSGTRLTVV.

The chain carries TRBV29-1 and TRBJ1-4; no firm D call. The germline V gene encodes CDR1 SQVTM and CDR2 ANQGSEA. This CDR3 spans 12 amino acids. V shed 4 bases and J shed 5 bases, with 8 bases lying between them. The CDR3 DNA follows: TGCAGCGTTGGCAGGCTAAATGAAAAACTGTTTTTT. Translated, it gives CSVGRLNEKLFF.

V and J are TRBV9 and TRBJ2-7, with D unresolved. The CDR3 runs 16 residues. Trimming removed 1 base from V and 9 bases from J, with 23 bases in between. Germline CDR1 is SGDLS and CDR2 is YYNGEE. Here the CDR3 DNA reads TGTGCCAGCAGCGTAAGTGCAGCCGAGGTACCTACGAGGCAGTACTTC. Translation gives CASSVSAAEVPTRQYF.

V gene TRBV11-3 combines with J gene TRBJ1-2, with a tentative D call TRBD1 (5 bases). The CDR3 has 16 residues. Looked up from germline, CDR1 is SGHNT and CDR2 is YENEEA. V lost 1 base and J 5 bases, leaving 17 bases between the germline ends. The DNA for the CDR3 is TGTGCCAGCAGCTTAGCAGGGCGACAGCCGCATTATGGCTACACCTTC. It encodes CASSLAGRQPHYGYTF.

The table lists this clone with a few counts. V gene TRBV11-2 combines with J gene TRBJ2-1; weak D call: TRBD2 (6 bases). Between the trimmed V and J ends, which lost 1 base and 7 bases, there was a span of 20 bases. Germline V gives CDR1 SGHAT, CDR2 FQNNGV. The CDR3 runs to 17 residues. The CDR3 region has the DNA TGTGCCAGCAGCTTAGTCGGCGGGACGGGAAAAGTGAATGAGCAGTTCTTC. This encodes CASSLVGGTGKVNEQFF.

This clone has a single count. The chain employs TRBV6-2 or TRBV6-3 and TRBJ1-2; 12 bases are shared with TRBD1. Germline loops: CDR1 MNHEY, CDR2 SVGEGT. Germline trimming cut 3 bases from V and 6 bases from J; bases unmatched to any gene: 8. The CDR3 has 16 residues. The CDR3 protein is CASSYSGQGAGNGYTF. The CDR3 DNA is TGTGCCAGCAGTTATTCGGGACAGGGGGCTGGAAATGGCTACACCTTC.

V usage is TRBV25-1 and J usage is TRBJ1-5; TRBD1 might be the D (6 bases). The germline V gene encodes CDR1 MGHDK and CDR2 SYGVNS. V was cut by 2 bases and J by 8 bases, with 13 bases left in between. This CDR3 region has 14 residues. The CDR3 loop reads CASSEPGQFKPQHF. For the CDR3, the DNA is TGTGCCAGCAGTGAACCCGGACAGTTTAAGCCCCAGCATTTT.

The chain links TRBV3-1 (or the pseudogene TRBV3-2) to TRBJ1-1, with 8 positions matching TRBD1. The V gene end was trimmed by 4 bases and the J gene end by 6 bases; junction bases not matched to a gene: 7. This CDR3 is 14 amino acids long. Germline V CDR1 and CDR2: LGHDT, YNNKEL (reference sequence). CDR3 sequence: CASSRGQGIAEAFF. The CDR3 DNA is TGTGCCAGCAGCCGTGGACAGGGTATCGCTGAAGCTTTCTTT.